These 7 T cell receptor beta chains came from one sample sequenced in a study of T cell responses to AZD1222 COVID-19 vaccine. Produced via immunoSEQ multiplex PCR; TCRdb's table is partial and in-frame only. This table holds over 85,000 clones, approximately 89% found once. The sequencing here drew on peripheral blood, taken 28 days after the second AZD1222 dose. The receptor source for this set is an adult who received the AZD1222 COVID-19 vaccine.

This clone was picked up one time. The V and J genes are TRBV24-1 and TRBJ1-1; TRBD1 matches 7 bases. The CDR3 is 15 amino acids. Germline CDR1 reads KGHDR; CDR2 reads SFDVKD. J gave up 8 bases and V 2 bases, and 10 bases lay outside the gene matches. The CDR3 loop reads CATSDSRRGLGEAFF. The CDR3 DNA is TGTGCCACCAGTGATTCGCGCAGGGGGTTAGGGGAAGCTTTCTTT.

This clone showed up just once. V and J are TRBV6-6 and TRBJ2-7, with 9 bases identical to TRBD1. The germline V gene has CDR1 MNHNY and CDR2 SVGAGI (reference sequence). This CDR3 region has 13 residues. Trimming removed 8 bases from V and 3 bases from J; junction bases left unmatched: 5. The CDR3 loop reads CASGTGYIYEQYF. The CDR3 coding sequence is TGTGCCAGCGGGACAGGGTATATCTACGAGCAGTACTTC.

This chain links TRBV4-1 with TRBJ2-1; TRBD2 matches at 7 bases. This CDR3 is built from 16 residues. Germline lookup yields CDR1 MGHRA and CDR2 YSYEKL. After removal of 5 bases from V and 3 bases from J, the junction contained 10 bases not matched to a gene. In DNA form, the CDR3 reads TGCGCCAGCAGCTCGCGGGAGTCCGGAGGCTACAATGAGCAGTTCTTC. It codes for CASSSRESGGYNEQFF.

The rearrangement uses TRBV5-4 and TRBJ1-1; D is perhaps TRBD1 (6 bases). CDR3 length: 14 residues. V was cut by 4 bases and J by 4 bases, with 14 bases left in between. Germline-derived CDR1 and CDR2 are SGHNT and YYREEE (reference sequence). The CDR3 coding sequence is TGTGCCAGCAGCATACAGGGATATGGCACTGAAGCTTTCTTT. This codes for CASSIQGYGTEAFF.

CDR3 residues: CASRTGASSYNSPLHF. CDR3 in DNA: TGTGCCAGCAGGACAGGGGCTTCCTCCTATAATTCACCCCTCCACTTT. The rearrangement joins TRBV2 to TRBJ1-6; 8 nucleotides match TRBD1. There are 16 residues in the CDR3. The junction had 4 bases not matched to a gene; V was cut back by 6 bases and J by 0 bases. The germline gives CDR1 SNHLY, CDR2 FYNNEI.

The chain links TRBV9 to TRBJ2-2; 9 nucleotides match TRBD2. Germline V gives CDR1 SGDLS, CDR2 YYNGEE. This CDR3 is built from 16 residues. V trimming: 0 bases; J trimming: 1 base; junction bases outside the gene matches: 1. CDR3 in amino acids: CASSVVLAGNTGELFF. The CDR3 nucleotides read TGTGCCAGCAGCGTAGTACTAGCGGGGAACACCGGGGAGCTGTTTTTT.

The gene calls are TRBV7-9 and TRBJ2-3; TRBD1 is a possible D gene (6 bases). The germline V and J ends were trimmed by 5 bases and 2 bases, with 14 bases remaining between them. This CDR3 has 15 residues. Germline loops: CDR1 SEHNR, CDR2 FQNEAQ (reference sequence). Here the CDR3 reads CASSARDTDTDTQYF. The CDR3 DNA is TGTGCCAGCAGCGCCCGGGACACCGACACAGATACGCAGTATTTT.